This TCR beta chain emerged from a study of control samples from healthy donors and cancer patients. TCRdb's table, derived via immunoSEQ multiplex PCR, lists solely in-frame clones and lacks some. The sample comprises 25,000 to 30,000 clones, roughly 89% of which are singletons, and 1.6% rests with the top ten. The CDR3 length is 13 residues. Germline V lookup: CDR1 GTSNPN, CDR2 SVGIG (reference sequence). Trimming pared 0 bases from V and 5 bases from J, leaving 10 bases between. The clonotype originates from a woman between 40 and 55 years old with lung cancer. Sequenced input: PBMCs. The rearrangement joins TRBV30 to TRBJ1-1; no clear D gene. The CDR3 protein is CAWSVMVGTEAFF. DNA for the CDR3: TGTGCCTGGAGTGTAATGGTGGGAACTGAAGCTTTCTTT.